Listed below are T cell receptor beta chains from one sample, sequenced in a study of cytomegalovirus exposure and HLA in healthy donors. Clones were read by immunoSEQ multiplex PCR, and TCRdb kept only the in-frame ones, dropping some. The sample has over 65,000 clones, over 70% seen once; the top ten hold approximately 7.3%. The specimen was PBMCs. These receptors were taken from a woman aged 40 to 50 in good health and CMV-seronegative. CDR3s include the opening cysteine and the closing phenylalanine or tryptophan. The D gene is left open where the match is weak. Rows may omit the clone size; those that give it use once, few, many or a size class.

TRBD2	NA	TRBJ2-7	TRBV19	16	TGTGCCAGTAGTATACGTGGGGTTAGCGGGAGCTCCGAGCAGTACTTC	CASSIRGVSGSSEQYF
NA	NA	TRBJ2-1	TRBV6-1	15	TGTGCCACCCTTTATGCCGTAGCCTCCTACAATGAGCAGTTCTTC	CATLYAVASYNEQFF
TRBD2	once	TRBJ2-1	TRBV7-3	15	TGTGCCAGCAGCTTAACGGGAGGGCCGGACAATGAGCAGTTCTTC	CASSLTGGPDNEQFF
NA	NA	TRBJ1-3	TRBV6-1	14	TGTGCCAGCAGTGCTGACCTAGGTGGAAACACCATATATTTT	CASSADLGGNTIYF
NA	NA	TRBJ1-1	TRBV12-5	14	TGTGCTAGTGGTTTAAATCAGGGGATCACTGAAGCTTTCTTT	CASGLNQGITEAFF
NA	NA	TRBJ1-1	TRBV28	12	TGTGCCAGCAGTACAGGGATCCCTGAAGCTTTCTTT	CASSTGIPEAFF
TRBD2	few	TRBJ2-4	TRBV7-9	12	TGTGCCAGCAGCTTACGGGGACTAGCGGTATACTTC	CASSLRGLAVYF
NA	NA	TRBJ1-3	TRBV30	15	TGTGCCTGGAGCCTTTCTGCGGGGGCTGGAAACACCATATATTTT	CAWSLSAGAGNTIYF
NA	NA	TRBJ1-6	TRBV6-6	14	TGTGCCAGCAGTCACTACGACAGCCCCGGGTCCCTCCACTTT	CASSHYDSPGSLHF
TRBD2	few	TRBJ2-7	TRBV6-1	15	TGTGCCAGCAGTGAGGGGACTAGGAGCTCCTACGAGCAGTACTTC	CASSEGTRSSYEQYF
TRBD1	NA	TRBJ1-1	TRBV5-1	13	TGCGCCAGCAGCGTAGACAGGGTTTCTGAAGCTTTCTTT	CASSVDRVSEAFF